This TCR beta chain was captured in a study of tumor-infiltrating lymphocytes in oesophageal squamous cell carcinoma. A word on this clonotype: This clone may be a read error of a much larger clone one base away.

One entry per CDR3 protein results from TCRdb running MiXCR on the PCR reads. The table has tens of thousands of distinct CDR3 sequences, around 40% seen once; the top ten hold 20% to 25%. V lost 10 bases, J lost 10 bases, and 23 bases lay in between. CDR3 length: 14 amino acids. CDR1 is MNHEY and CDR2 is SMNVEV in the germline V gene (reference sequence). Sequenced material: esophageal tumor tissue. This sequence originates from a male donor with esophageal squamous cell carcinoma. V usage is TRBV27 and J usage is TRBJ2-1; D is perhaps TRBD1 or TRBD2 (5 bases each). CDR3 region: CATSSGTASYEQFF. The CDR3 nucleotides read TGTGCCACCTCCTCCGGGACGGCTTCCTACGAGCAGTTCTTC.